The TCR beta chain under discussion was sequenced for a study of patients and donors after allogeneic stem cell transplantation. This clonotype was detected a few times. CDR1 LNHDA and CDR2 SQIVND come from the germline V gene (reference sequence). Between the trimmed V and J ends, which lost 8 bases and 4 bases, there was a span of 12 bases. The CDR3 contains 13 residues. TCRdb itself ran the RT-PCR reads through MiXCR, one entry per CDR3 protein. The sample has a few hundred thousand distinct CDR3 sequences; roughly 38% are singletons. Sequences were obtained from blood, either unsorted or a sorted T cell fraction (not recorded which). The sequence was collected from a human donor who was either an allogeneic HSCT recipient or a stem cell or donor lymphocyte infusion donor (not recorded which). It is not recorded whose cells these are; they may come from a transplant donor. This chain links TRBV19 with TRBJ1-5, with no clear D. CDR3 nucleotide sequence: TGTGCCAGTGGGATCCGGAATAATCAGCCCCAGCATTTT. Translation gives CASGIRNNQPQHF. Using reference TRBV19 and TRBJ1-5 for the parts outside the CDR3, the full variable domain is DGGITQSPKYLFRKEGQNVTLSCEQNLNHDAMYWYRQDPGQGLRLIYYSQIVNDFQKGDIAEGYSVSREKKESFPLTVTSAQKNPTAFYLCASGIRNNQPQHFGDGTRLSIL.